What follows are 9 T cell receptor beta chains derived from one specimen sequenced in a study of blood T cell repertoires in COVID-19. Assay used: immunoSEQ multiplex PCR; TCRdb lists only in-frame clones, some missing. Of about 230,000 clones in the sample, 89% are singletons; the top ten hold around 4%. The sequencing input was PBMCs or T cells enriched from blood (not recorded which). The receptors shown here come from a woman under 40 with acute COVID-19.

This chain connects TRBV14 to TRBJ2-3; 8 bases fit TRBD2. V trimming: 4 bases; J trimming: 2 bases; junction bases outside the gene matches: 8. CDR1 is SGHDN and CDR2 is FVKESK in the germline V gene. The CDR3 covers 16 residues. The CDR3 nucleotides read TGTGCCAGCAGCCCCCTAGCGGGCGGGAACACAGATACGCAGTATTTT. Protein product: CASSPLAGGNTDTQYF.

J is TRBJ1-4 and V is TRBV27; perhaps TRBD1 as D (6 bases). Germline-derived CDR1 and CDR2 are MNHEY and SMNVEV (reference sequence). CDR3 length: 15 amino acids. V was clipped by 5 bases and J by 0 bases, with 10 bases between them. The CDR3 loop reads CASSINRATNEKLFF. DNA of the CDR3: TGTGCCAGCAGTATCAACAGGGCAACTAATGAAAAACTGTTTTTT.

This clone was detected a few times. The V gene is TRBV7-8, the J gene TRBJ2-7; D is perhaps TRBD2 (6 bases). The V gene lost 5 bases and the J gene lost 3 bases, with 14 bases spanning the gap. Germline loops: CDR1 SGHVS, CDR2 FQNEAQ. This CDR3 has 14 residues. DNA for the CDR3: TGTGCCAGCAGCCAATCGGGTAGCGGCTACGAGCAGTACTTC. It yields the protein CASSQSGSGYEQYF.

This clone has only a few counts. V usage is TRBV27 and J usage is TRBJ1-5, with a possible D match to TRBD1 (5 bases). Germline V gives CDR1 MNHEY, CDR2 SMNVEV (reference sequence). V lost 3 bases, J lost 4 bases, and 7 bases lay in between. The CDR3 loop spans 13 amino acids. DNA of the CDR3: TGTGCCAGCAGTTTCTACAGGAATCAGCCCCAGCATTTT. It translates to CASSFYRNQPQHF.

The chain joins TRBV11-2 to TRBJ2-3; TRBD2 matches at 8 bases. Germline V gives CDR1 SGHAT, CDR2 FQNNGV. CDR3 length: 15 residues. J gave up 4 bases and V 0 bases, and 3 bases lay outside the gene matches. CDR3 loop: CASSLDGGAADTQYF. For the CDR3, the DNA is TGTGCCAGCAGCTTAGACGGGGGGGCAGCAGATACGCAGTATTTT.

The V gene is TRBV6-5, the J gene TRBJ1-2; D is perhaps TRBD1 (6 bases). The CDR3 totals 14 residues. V was trimmed by 2 bases and J by 6 bases, leaving 13 bases between them. Germline loops: CDR1 MNHEY, CDR2 SVGAGI. Here the CDR3 DNA reads TGTGCCAGCAGTTACCGTGACAGGCCCCATGGCTACACCTTC. Translated: CASSYRDRPHGYTF.

The V call is TRBV28, the J call TRBJ2-1; 8 nucleotides match TRBD1. CDR3 length: 19 residues. Per the germline V gene, CDR1 is MDHEN and CDR2 is SYDVKM. Trimming at V came to 5 bases and at J to 3 bases, leaving 18 bases not matched to a gene. The CDR3 here is CASSTRTGKVMVNYNEQFF. In nucleotides, the CDR3 is TGTGCCAGCAGTACAAGGACAGGGAAGGTGATGGTTAACTACAATGAGCAGTTCTTC.

The genes are TRBV7-7 and TRBJ1-3; D not resolved. CDR3 length: 16 amino acids. V was pared by 1 base and J by 0 bases, with 10 bases between. Germline loops: CDR1 SSHAT, CDR2 FNYEAQ (reference sequence). The CDR3 protein is CASSLGAANSGNTIYF. The CDR3 bases are TGTGCCAGCAGCTTAGGCGCAGCGAACTCTGGAAACACCATATATTTT.

This clone appeared a few times. This sequence joins TRBV27 and TRBJ1-5, with D hard to call. Germline-derived CDR1 and CDR2 are MNHEY and SMNVEV (reference sequence). The germline V and J ends were trimmed by 4 bases and 4 bases, with 11 bases remaining between them. The CDR3 is made up of 14 amino acids. The CDR3 is CASSWRDGNQPQHF. The DNA for the CDR3 is TGTGCCAGCAGTTGGAGGGATGGGAATCAGCCCCAGCATTTT.